The rows below give T cell receptor beta chains drawn from one sample of a study of T cell changes during pregnancy in multiple sclerosis. TCRdb keeps only in-frame clones here, not all; method: immunoSEQ multiplex PCR. The table records about 60,000 clones, about 90% of them present only once. The input for sequencing was CD4+ T cells from peripheral blood mononuclear cells, taken in the first trimester of pregnancy. All receptors derive from a female donor with multiple sclerosis, enrolled in a pregnancy study. CDR3s include the opening cysteine and the closing phenylalanine or tryptophan. A D gene is named only where the DNA matches it firmly. Where a row states a size, it is once, few, many or the class of an expanded clone; other rows omit it.

d_gene	abundance	v_gene	j_gene	CDR3aa	CDR3nt
.	.	TRBV5-6	TRBJ2-3	CASSVDRRGDTQYF	TGTGCCAGCAGCGTAGACCGCCGGGGGGATACGCAGTATTTT
TRBD2	.	TRBV19	TRBJ2-1	CASSSSGKYNEQFF	TGTGCCAGTAGTTCTAGCGGGAAGTACAATGAGCAGTTCTTC
.	few	TRBV29-1	TRBJ1-3	CSLPVPPGNTIYF	TGCAGCCTGCCGGTACCTCCTGGAAACACCATATATTTT
.	.	TRBV19	TRBJ1-1	CASSMRARPGVNTEAFF	TGTGCCAGTAGTATGAGGGCCCGACCAGGGGTGAACACTGAAGCTTTCTTT
TRBD1	once	TRBV7-3	TRBJ2-5	CASSPGTGSETQYF	TGTGCCAGCAGCCCCGGGACAGGGTCGGAGACCCAGTACTTC
.	.	TRBV7-2	TRBJ2-7	CASSPRGTLTYEQYF	TGTGCCAGCAGCCCCCGGGGGACTCTAACCTACGAGCAGTACTTC
.	few	TRBV7-2	TRBJ2-3	CASSARQGGSTDTQYF	TGTGCCAGCAGCGCGAGACAGGGAGGTAGCACAGATACGCAGTATTTT
TRBD1	.	TRBV2	TRBJ1-2	CASSEGQGIYGYTF	TGTGCCAGCAGTGAAGGACAGGGGATATATGGCTACACCTTC
TRBD2	.	TRBV11-1	TRBJ2-4	CASSLTSGGARGNIQYF	TGTGCCAGCAGCTTGACTAGCGGGGGGGCCAGAGGAAACATTCAGTACTTC
.	.	TRBV18	TRBJ1-1	CASSPNGAGSTEAFF	TGTGCCAGCTCACCAAACGGCGCGGGGAGCACTGAAGCTTTCTTT
.	.	TRBV6-5	TRBJ1-5	CASSRTVGNQPQHF	TGTGCCAGCAGTCGTACGGTTGGCAATCAGCCCCAGCATTTT
.	few	TRBV11-2	TRBJ1-1	CASSLDRTGAFF	TGTGCCAGCAGCTTAGATCGAACGGGGGCTTTCTTT
TRBD1	.	TRBV4-3	TRBJ2-2	CASSHKQGAGAGELFF	TGCGCCAGCAGCCACAAACAGGGGGCAGGGGCCGGGGAGCTGTTTTTT
.	.	TRBV6-6	TRBJ1-2	CASSPTGSYGYTF	TGTGCCAGCAGCCCAACAGGTTCCTATGGCTACACCTTC
.	.	TRBV7-2	TRBJ2-2	CASSLVHALQGSGELFF	TGTGCCAGCAGCTTAGTACACGCTCTTCAGGGCTCCGGGGAGCTGTTTTTT
TRBD2	.	TRBV5-4	TRBJ2-3	CASSRGVGGTSTDTQYF	TGTGCCAGCAGCCGGGGTGTGGGGGGGACTAGCACAGATACGCAGTATTTT
.	.	TRBV9	TRBJ2-3	CASSVVSGSTDTQYF	TGTGCCAGCAGCGTAGTAAGCGGGAGCACAGATACGCAGTATTTT
.	.	TRBV5-4	TRBJ2-7	CASSLAGGTSYEQYF	TGTGCCAGCAGCTTGGCAGGGGGGACCTCCTACGAGCAGTACTTC
.	.	TRBV6-5	TRBJ1-1	CASSPTLQGKAFF	TGTGCCAGCAGCCCGACGTTACAGGGAAAAGCTTTCTTT
.	.	TRBV13	TRBJ1-2	CASSLAQDDGYTF	TGTGCCAGCAGCTTAGCACAGGATGATGGCTACACCTTC
.	.	TRBV5-1	TRBJ2-7	CASQGLGHYEQYF	TGCGCCAGTCAAGGGTTGGGACACTACGAGCAGTACTTC
.	.	TRBV4-2	TRBJ2-5	CASSRPGETQYF	TGTGCCAGCAGCCGCCCTGGCGAGACCCAGTACTTC
TRBD2	.	TRBV7-8	TRBJ2-4	CASKSGAGDIQYF	TGTGCCAGCAAATCAGGAGCGGGGGACATTCAGTACTTC